This T cell receptor beta chain comes out of a study of cytomegalovirus exposure and HLA in healthy donors. It was with 60 Vbeta and 13 Jbeta primers that the PCR ran. Sequenced by immunoSEQ multiplex PCR; TCRdb stores in-frame clones only, minus some. This table holds 90,000 to 130,000 clones, around 85% found once. V gave up 6 bases and J gave up 6 bases, with 14 bases separating them. Germline V gene data show CDR1 as SQVTM and CDR2 as ANQGSEA. The CDR3 is 12 amino acids. The sample was PBMCs. The chain combines TRBV29-1 with TRBJ1-1; D is ambiguous. The sequence was collected from a man in his forties in good health and CMV-seronegative. CDR3 in DNA: TGCAGCGTCCTAGAATCCGGCGCTGAAGCTTTCTTT. Its translation is CSVLESGAEAFF. The entire variable domain, with the rest obtained from reference TRBV29-1 and TRBJ1-1, is as follows: SAVISQKPSRDICQRGTSLTIQCQVDSQVTMMFWYRQQPGQSLTLIATANQGSEATYESGFVIDKFPISRPNLTFSTLTVSNMSPEDSSIYLCSVLESGAEAFFGQGTRLTVV.